A selection of T cell receptor beta chains follows, all from one sample in a study of blood T cells in healthy people across ages. In TCRdb, the 5' RACE reads were re-called with MiXCR into one record per CDR3 protein. The sample gives roughly 1,700,000 distinct CDR3 sequences, roughly 28% of which show up once; approximately 7.7% is in the top ten. The sequencing sample was made of blood. Receptors originate from a woman between 25 and 40 years old in good health. Each CDR3 is given with its conserved first and last residue. The D gene is left open where the match is weak. Not every row has a clone size; where given, it reads once, few, many or a size class.

d_call,clone_size,v_call,j_call,cdr3_nt,cdr3_aa
NA,NA,TRBV4-3,TRBJ1-2,TGCGCCAGCAGCCAAGGCAGGGGCTTTGGCTATGGCTACACCTTC,CASSQGRGFGYGYTF
NA,NA,TRBV7-2,TRBJ2-3,TGTGCCAGCAAAATGACCCCAGGGGCAGATACGCAGTATTTT,CASKMTPGADTQYF
NA,NA,TRBV4-2,TRBJ2-7,TGTGCCAGCAGCTCAGCTTGGGGGGGCAGCTCCTACGAGCAGTACTTC,CASSSAWGGSSYEQYF
TRBD2,many,TRBV10-3,TRBJ2-1,TGTGCCATCAGTGAGAGCGGGAGGGCCTTTGAGCAGTTCTTC,CAISESGRAFEQFF
NA,NA,TRBV9,TRBJ1-2,TGTGCCAGATATCGGGGGCTAATAGGGGCAGATAGCTATGGCTACACCTTC,CARYRGLIGADSYGYTF
TRBD2,NA,TRBV9,TRBJ2-3,TGTGCCAGCAGCGTAGTCGAGCGGGGGGCCACAGATACGCAGTATTTT,CASSVVERGATDTQYF
NA,many,TRBV7-2,TRBJ2-6,TGTGCCAGCAGCTTAGCTGGGTTCAGGTACTCTGGGGCCAACGTCCTGACTTTC,CASSLAGFRYSGANVLTF
TRBD2,few,TRBV5-1,TRBJ2-3,TGCGCCAGCAGCTTGGTAGGGGCTAGCGGGGCCACTAGCACAGATACGCAGTATTTT,CASSLVGASGATSTDTQYF
NA,NA,TRBV5-4,TRBJ2-5,TGTGCCAGCAGCCAACCCCCGGGACAGTTGGAGGGTGAGACCCAGTACTTC,CASSQPPGQLEGETQYF
TRBD2,NA,TRBV11-2,TRBJ2-7,TGTGCCAGCAGCTTAGACCCAGAGCGGGGGGCCTACGAGCAGTACTTC,CASSLDPERGAYEQYF
NA,few,TRBV9,TRBJ2-3,TGTGCCAGCAGCCCTGAGAGCGGGTTAGAAAATACGCAGTATTTT,CASSPESGLENTQYF
NA,few,TRBV2,TRBJ2-1,TGTGCCAGCGATAACTCCTACAATGAGCAGTTCTTC,CASDNSYNEQFF
NA,few,TRBV20-1,TRBJ1-1,TGCAGTGCTAGCCCCCACACTCTCCTGAACACTGAAGCTTTCTTT,CSASPHTLLNTEAFF
NA,many,TRBV7-9,TRBJ2-5,TGTGCCAGCGAAGGGCTCCAAGAGACCCAGTACTTC,CASEGLQETQYF
TRBD1,NA,TRBV30,TRBJ2-7,TGTGCCTGGAGTATGGGACAGACTTACTACGAGCAGTACTTC,CAWSMGQTYYEQYF
TRBD1,few,TRBV4-1,TRBJ1-4,TGCGCCAGCACCCGGGACAGGGCTAATGAAAAACTGTTTTTT,CASTRDRANEKLFF
NA,NA,TRBV6-6,TRBJ2-5,TGTGCCAGCAGCCGCCGGGCCCTAAATCAAGAGACCCAGTACTTC,CASSRRALNQETQYF
NA,NA,TRBV6-5,TRBJ2-1,TGTGCCGGCAGTTATGAGGGGGGGGACATGAATGAGCAGTTCTTC,CAGSYEGGDMNEQFF
NA,NA,TRBV29-1,TRBJ2-7,TGCAGCGTCCGAGGGGGGGCAGCGAGCGAGCAGTACTTC,CSVRGGAASEQYF
TRBD2,NA,TRBV4-1,TRBJ2-3,TGCGCCAGCAGCCCTAAGCGGGGTGGAGATACGCAGTATTTT,CASSPKRGGDTQYF
TRBD2,NA,TRBV4-3,TRBJ2-3,TGCGCCAGCAGCCAAGAGTTAACTAGCGGGAGGCCAGATACGCAGTATTTT,CASSQELTSGRPDTQYF
TRBD1,once,TRBV6-5,TRBJ1-2,TGTGCCAGCAGCTGGACAGGGGGCGGAAACTATGGCTACACCTTC,CASSWTGGGNYGYTF
TRBD2,NA,TRBV28,TRBJ2-3,TGTGCCAGCAGTGCCTTAGCGGGGGGGGTTACTAGCACAGATACGCAGTATTTT,CASSALAGGVTSTDTQYF
TRBD1,many,TRBV3-1,TRBJ1-2,TGTGCCAGCAGCACAGGGACAGGGGGGTATGGCTACACCTTC,CASSTGTGGYGYTF
TRBD1,many,TRBV12-3/TRBV12-4,TRBJ1-2,TGCGCCAGCAGCCTGACAGGGGACTATGGCTACACCTTC,CASSLTGDYGYTF
TRBD2,NA,TRBV11-2,TRBJ2-5,TGTGCCAGCAGCTCTCAGACTAGCGGGACTAACCGGACCCAGTACTTC,CASSSQTSGTNRTQYF
NA,few,TRBV12-3/TRBV12-4,TRBJ2-3,TGTGCCAGCCAGCTCGACAGCACAGATACGCAGTATTTT,CASQLDSTDTQYF
NA,NA,TRBV3-1,TRBJ2-7,TGTGCCAGCGGCCATATTGCCAGGAGCAACGAGCAGTACTTC,CASGHIARSNEQYF
TRBD1,NA,TRBV30,TRBJ1-2,TGTGCCTGGAGTAAGGGGGCTGGCTACACCTTC,CAWSKGAGYTF
NA,NA,TRBV18,TRBJ1-4,TGTGCCAGCTCACGCGATGAAAAACTGTTTTTT,CASSRDEKLFF
NA,NA,TRBV29-1,TRBJ1-2,TGCAGCGTTTGGACCAACTATGGCTACACCTTC,CSVWTNYGYTF
NA,few,TRBV7-2,TRBJ2-7,TGTGCCAGCAGCGCCACAGGGCTCTCCTACGAGCAGTACTTC,CASSATGLSYEQYF
NA,once,TRBV25-1,TRBJ2-2,TGTGCCAGCAGTTCTTTGTTCGGGGAGCTGTTTTTT,CASSSLFGELFF
NA,NA,TRBV7-3,TRBJ2-1,TGTGCCAGCAGCTTAGTGTGGGGTAATAAGCAGTTCTTC,CASSLVWGNKQFF
TRBD2,few,TRBV27,TRBJ2-5,TGTGCCAGCAGCACCCGGTGGGGGGGAGAGACCCAGTACTTC,CASSTRWGGETQYF
NA,NA,TRBV3-1,TRBJ1-2,TGTGCCAGCAGCCAAGGACAGACCGATGGCTACACCTTC,CASSQGQTDGYTF
TRBD1,NA,TRBV7-2,TRBJ1-1,TGTGCCAGCAGCCCCTCCCGGACAGGAGCTTTCTTT,CASSPSRTGAFF
TRBD2,NA,TRBV20-1,TRBJ2-1,TGCAGGGCGGGGGGCCTCTACAATGAGCAGTTCTTC,CRAGGLYNEQFF
NA,few,TRBV7-3,TRBJ2-5,TGTGCCAGCAGCCCACCTACCAAGGGACCCAAAGAGACCCAGTACTTC,CASSPPTKGPKETQYF
TRBD2,NA,TRBV27,TRBJ2-1,TGTGCCAGCAGTTCTAGGAAGCGGGGGGGTATTGAGCAGTTCTTC,CASSSRKRGGIEQFF
NA,many,TRBV12-3/TRBV12-4,TRBJ2-3,TGTGCCAGCAGTTTCCTCGATACGCAGTATTTT,CASSFLDTQYF
NA,NA,TRBV10-3,TRBJ1-2,TGTGCCATCAGTGAGACACTAGACACGACCTATGGCTACACCTTC,CAISETLDTTYGYTF
NA,NA,TRBV6-5,TRBJ1-4,TGTGCCAGCACCTCGCGGCAGGGAGATGAAAAACTGTTTTTT,CASTSRQGDEKLFF
NA,few,TRBV18,TRBJ2-7,TGTGCCAGCTCACCGGCGACTCACAGCAGCTACGAGCAGTACTTC,CASSPATHSSYEQYF
TRBD1,few,TRBV9,TRBJ2-4,TGTGCCAGCAGCGCAGGGGGAGTTCAGTACTTC,CASSAGGVQYF
NA,few,TRBV9,TRBJ1-6,TGTGCCAGCAGCGTAGAAAATAATTCACCCCTCCACTTT,CASSVENNSPLHF
NA,few,TRBV6-2/TRBV6-3,TRBJ1-2,TGTGCCAGCAGGACTGGACTGAAGTATGGCTACACCTTC,CASRTGLKYGYTF
NA,many,TRBV28,TRBJ2-7,TGTGCCAGCAGTGCAGAGAGGGCGTCCTACGAGCAGTACTTC,CASSAERASYEQYF
TRBD1,NA,TRBV20-1,TRBJ1-2,TGCAGTGCCACGGGGATCCGACAGGGGTTGAGCTATGGCTACACCTTC,CSATGIRQGLSYGYTF
NA,many,TRBV15,TRBJ2-7,TGTGCCACCAGTTATGTCGACTCACCCTACGAGCAGTACTTC,CATSYVDSPYEQYF